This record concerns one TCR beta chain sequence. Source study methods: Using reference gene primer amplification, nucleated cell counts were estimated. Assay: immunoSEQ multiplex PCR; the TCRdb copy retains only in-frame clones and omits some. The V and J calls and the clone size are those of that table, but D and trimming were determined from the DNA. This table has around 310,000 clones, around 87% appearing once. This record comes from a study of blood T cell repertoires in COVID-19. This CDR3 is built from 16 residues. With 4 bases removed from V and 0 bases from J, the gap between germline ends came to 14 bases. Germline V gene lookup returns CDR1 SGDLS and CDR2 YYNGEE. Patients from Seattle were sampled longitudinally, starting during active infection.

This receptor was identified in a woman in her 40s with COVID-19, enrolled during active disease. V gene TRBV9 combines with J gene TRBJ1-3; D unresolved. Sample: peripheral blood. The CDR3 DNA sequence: TGTGCCAGCAGCTCGCGGGAGGGCCTCTCTGGAAACACCATATATTTT. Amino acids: CASSSREGLSGNTIYF.